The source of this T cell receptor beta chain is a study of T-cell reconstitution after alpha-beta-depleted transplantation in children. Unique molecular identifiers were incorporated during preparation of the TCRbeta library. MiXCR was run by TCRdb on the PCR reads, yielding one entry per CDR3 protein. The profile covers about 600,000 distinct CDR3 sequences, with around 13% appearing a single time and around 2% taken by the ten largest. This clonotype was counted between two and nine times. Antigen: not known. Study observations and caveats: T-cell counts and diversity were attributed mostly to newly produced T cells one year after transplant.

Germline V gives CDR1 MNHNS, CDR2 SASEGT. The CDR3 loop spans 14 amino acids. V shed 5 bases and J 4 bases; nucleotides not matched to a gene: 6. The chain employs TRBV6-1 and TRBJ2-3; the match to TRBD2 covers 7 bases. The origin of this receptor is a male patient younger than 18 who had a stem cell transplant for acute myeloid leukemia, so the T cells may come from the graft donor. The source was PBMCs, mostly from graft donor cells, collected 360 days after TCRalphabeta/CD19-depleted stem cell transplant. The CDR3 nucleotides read TGTGCCAGCAGTCTAGGACTAGTTCCAGATACGCAGTATTTT. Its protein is CASSLGLVPDTQYF.